The clone carrying this T cell receptor (beta chain) was observed at least ten times. The source of the sample is a study of spatial heterogeneity in lung cancer. V lost 6 bases and J lost 8, with 19 bases in between. CDR3 length: 13 residues. Germline values: CDR1 DFQATT, CDR2 SNEGSKA (reference sequence). TCRdb fed the 5' RACE reads into MiXCR, producing one record per CDR3 protein. This sample has just over 70,000 distinct CDR3 sequences, with 8% to 9.5% found just once. The time point was: blood at routine non-recurrence follow-up after resection. The clonotype originates from a female donor with early-stage non-small cell lung cancer. The V gene is TRBV20-1, the J gene TRBJ1-2, with D tentatively TRBD1 (5 bases). This specimen was PBMCs, taken at follow-up. The CDR3 nucleotides are TGCAGTGCCACCCGGGACGAGGCGGGAGGCTACACCTTC. Its protein is CSATRDEAGGYTF.